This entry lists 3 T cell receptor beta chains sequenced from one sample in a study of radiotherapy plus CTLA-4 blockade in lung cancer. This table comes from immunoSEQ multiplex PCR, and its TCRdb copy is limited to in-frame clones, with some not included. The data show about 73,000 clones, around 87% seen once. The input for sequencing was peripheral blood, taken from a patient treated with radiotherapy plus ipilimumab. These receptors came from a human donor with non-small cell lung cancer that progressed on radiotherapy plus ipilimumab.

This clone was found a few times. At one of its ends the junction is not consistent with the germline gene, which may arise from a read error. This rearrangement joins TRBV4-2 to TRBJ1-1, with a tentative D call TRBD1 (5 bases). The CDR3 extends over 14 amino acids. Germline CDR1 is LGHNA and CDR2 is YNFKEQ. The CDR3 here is CASSQDRGSTEAFF. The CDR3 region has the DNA TGTGCCAGCAGTCAAGATCGGGGGAGCACTGAAGCTTTCTTT.

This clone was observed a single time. CDR3 sequence (DNA): TGTGCCAGCTCACCGGGACAGAATGGCTACACCTTC. This sequence encodes CASSPGQNGYTF. The V and J genes are TRBV18 and TRBJ1-2, with 7 positions matching TRBD1. The V gene's germline CDR1 is KGHSH and CDR2 LQKENI. V shed 3 bases, J shed 6 bases, and the junction held 1 base outside the gene matches. CDR3 length equals 12 residues.

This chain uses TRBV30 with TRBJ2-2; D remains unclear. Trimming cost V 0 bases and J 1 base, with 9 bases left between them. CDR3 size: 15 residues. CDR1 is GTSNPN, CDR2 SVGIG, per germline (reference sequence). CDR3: CAWSVRVVNTGELFF. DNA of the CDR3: TGTGCCTGGAGTGTACGGGTCGTGAACACCGGGGAGCTGTTTTTT.